The 24 T cell receptor beta chains below were found in one sample sequenced in a study of Graves' ophthalmopathy and Graves' hyperthyroidism. From RNA, the CDR3 regions of TCR beta chains were amplified and sequenced. Second-round multiplex PCR followed a first-round RT-PCR using HTBI primers. TCRdb fed the multiplex PCR reads into MiXCR, producing one record per CDR3 protein. Among around 400,000 distinct CDR3 sequences listed, approximately 20% were seen once. Sequences were obtained from peripheral blood. The receptor set was obtained from a woman under 30 with Graves' ophthalmopathy.

This clonotype was observed many times. The rearrangement uses TRBV27 and TRBJ2-7, with a possible D match to TRBD1 (5 bases). V lost 5 bases to trimming and J lost 2 bases, with 13 bases between them. The CDR3 is made up of 14 amino acids. The germline V gene encodes CDR1 MNHEY and CDR2 SMNVEV (reference sequence). In nucleotides, the CDR3 is TGTGCCAGCAGTGCAGCAGGGTCCCCCTACGAGCAGTACTTC. Translation: CASSAAGSPYEQYF.

Notes on this clonotype: This could be a read error, since a much larger clone is one nucleotide away. The conserved phenylalanine or tryptophan normally closing the CDR3 is absent here, so this likely arose from a read error. The CDR3 sequence is CASSLSTQVAYEQYY. In nucleotides, the CDR3 is TGTGCCAGCAGTTTAAGTACACAGGTAGCCTACGAGCAGTACTAC. The chain has TRBV27 and TRBJ2-7, with D tentatively TRBD1 (5 bases). The germline V and J ends were trimmed by 2 bases and 2 bases, with 13 bases remaining between them. The CDR3 is made up of 15 amino acids. Germline CDR1 reads MNHEY; CDR2 reads SMNVEV (reference sequence).

This clonotype was recorded many times. The J gene is TRBJ2-7, the V gene TRBV29-1, with TRBD1 matching over 9 bases. The trim removed 6 bases at V and 3 bases at J, leaving 3 bases unmatched. This CDR3 has 12 residues. Germline assignment: CDR1 SQVTM and CDR2 ANQGSEA. CDR3 nucleotides: TGCAGCGTAGGACAGGGGATCTACGAGCAGTACTTC. It codes for CSVGQGIYEQYF.

This clonotype was counted at least ten times. The chain has TRBV9 and TRBJ1-1; D is uncertain. This CDR3 is 14 amino acids long. Trimming removed 2 bases at V and 8 bases at J, with 16 bases between. CDR1 and CDR2 (germline): SGDLS, YYNGEE. The CDR3 here is CASSVSPEPKEAFF. CDR3 sequence (DNA): TGTGCCAGCAGCGTTAGCCCAGAACCAAAAGAAGCTTTCTTT.

This clonotype appeared many times. The rearrangement joins TRBV30 to TRBJ1-5; D is ambiguous. Deletions cut 0 bases from V and 7 bases from J, with 7 bases between. CDR3 length: 12 residues. Germline V gene data show CDR1 as GTSNPN and CDR2 as SVGIG (reference sequence). The CDR3 coding sequence is TGTGCCTGGAGTGTACCGGGGCAGCCCCAGCATTTT. It yields the protein CAWSVPGQPQHF. The full variable domain, in which reference TRBV30 and TRBJ1-5 provide the parts outside the CDR3, is SQTIHQWPATLVQPVGSPLSLECTVEGTSNPNLYWYRQAAGRGLQLLFYSVGIGQISSEVPQNLSASRPQDRQFILSSKKLLLSDSGFYLCAWSVPGQPQHFGDGTRLSIL.

This clonotype was seen at least ten times. The rearrangement joins TRBV24-1 to TRBJ2-6; 7 bases fit TRBD1. Germline V gives CDR1 KGHDR, CDR2 SFDVKD. The CDR3 spans 15 residues. V gave up 10 bases and J gave up 0 bases; unmatched junction bases: 5. CDR3 in amino acids: CATGQVYSGANVLTF. The CDR3 nucleotides read TGTGCCACTGGACAGGTTTACTCTGGGGCCAACGTCCTGACTTTC.

There are many counts of this clonotype. The V gene is TRBV20-1, the J gene TRBJ1-2, with unresolved D. Germline lookup yields CDR1 DFQATT and CDR2 SNEGSKA (reference sequence). V lost 6 bases to trimming and J lost 4 bases, with 12 bases between them. The CDR3 sequence is 12 residues long. The CDR3 DNA reads TGCAGTGCCCCGCGAGAGCGCTATGGCTACACCTTC. The encoded protein is CSAPRERYGYTF.

This clonotype has ten or more counts. The chain joins TRBV6-5 to TRBJ2-5, with 7 bases identical to TRBD1. Germline CDR1 MNHEY, CDR2 SVGAGI. This CDR3 spans 15 amino acids. The V and J ends lost 2 bases and 0 bases, in that order; junction bases with no gene match: 3. The DNA for the CDR3 is TGTGCCAGCAGTTACCTGACAGGGTACCAAGAGACCCAGTACTTC. This sequence encodes CASSYLTGYQETQYF.

This sequence joins TRBV12-3 or TRBV12-4 and TRBJ1-2; D possibly corresponds to TRBD1 (5 bases). This CDR3 spans 13 amino acids. V lost 4 bases to trimming and J lost 8 bases, with 14 bases between them. The CDR3 here is CASSSQGLGGYTF. CDR3 coding DNA: TGTGCCAGCAGTTCCCAGGGTCTCGGGGGCTACACCTTC.

This clonotype appeared many times. The rearrangement uses TRBV6-5 and TRBJ1-5, with no clear D. Germline CDR1 MNHEY, CDR2 SVGAGI. The CDR3 is made up of 16 amino acids. Trimming removed 2 bases from V and 1 base from J, with 12 bases in between. Written as DNA, the CDR3 is TGTGCCAGCAGTTACCTGAGCGGCGACAGCAATCAGCCCCAGCATTTT. This gives the protein CASSYLSGDSNQPQHF.

V usage is TRBV7-2 and J usage is TRBJ1-2, with D possibly being TRBD1 (5 bases). The germline CDR1 and CDR2 sequences are SGHTA and FQGNSA. The V gene lost 3 bases and the J gene lost 8 bases, with 16 bases spanning the gap. The CDR3 runs to 14 residues. The CDR3 is CASSFRQQYYGYTF. In DNA form, the CDR3 reads TGTGCCAGCAGCTTCCGACAGCAATATTACGGCTACACCTTC.

This clonotype occurred many times. V usage is TRBV29-1 and J usage is TRBJ1-1; D ambiguous. Germline-derived CDR1 and CDR2 are SQVTM and ANQGSEA. The V end was cut by 5 bases, the J end by 0 bases, with 10 bases between. The CDR3 contains 13 residues. The DNA for the CDR3 is TGCAGCGTTTCAAACAGCATGAACACTGAAGCTTTCTTT. Translated, it gives CSVSNSMNTEAFF. The whole variable domain, filled in from reference TRBV29-1 and TRBJ1-1, reads SAVISQKPSRDICQRGTSLTIQCQVDSQVTMMFWYRQQPGQSLTLIATANQGSEATYESGFVIDKFPISRPNLTFSTLTVSNMSPEDSSIYLCSVSNSMNTEAFFGQGTRLTVV.

This clonotype was seen just once. The genes are TRBV25-1 and TRBJ2-7; TRBD2 matches at 8 bases. The CDR3 consists of 15 residues. Looked up from germline, CDR1 is MGHDK and CDR2 is SYGVNS. Trimming removed 6 bases from V and 5 bases from J; junction bases left unmatched: 12. The CDR3 here is CASRGLGRAPHEQYF. CDR3 DNA sequence: TGTGCCAGCAGAGGCCTCGGGAGGGCCCCCCACGAGCAGTACTTC.

This clonotype has ten or more counts. The chain joins TRBV20-1 to TRBJ2-7; 8 bases align to TRBD2. From germline, CDR1 is DFQATT and CDR2 SNEGSKA (reference sequence). This CDR3 region has 13 residues. The V segment lost 2 bases and the J segment 7 bases; nucleotides outside the gene matches: 7. As DNA, the CDR3 is TGCAGTGCTAGACCCAAAGTAGCGGGGGAGCAGTACTTC. Amino acid sequence: CSARPKVAGEQYF.

This clonotype was observed many times. The CDR3: CASSRLPRWSTGELFF. CDR3 sequence (DNA): TGTGCCAGCAGCCGCCTTCCACGATGGAGCACCGGGGAGCTGTTTTTT. The chain carries TRBV3-1 and TRBJ2-2; D unresolved. Germline values: CDR1 LGHDT, CDR2 YNNKEL (reference sequence). There are 16 residues in the CDR3. V was clipped by 4 bases and J by 4 bases, with 16 bases between them. The full variable domain, its missing parts supplied by reference TRBV3-1 and TRBJ2-2, is DTAVSQTPKYLVTQMGNDKSIKCEQNLGHDTMYWYKQDSKKFLKIMFSYNNKELIINETVPNRFSPKSPDKAHLNLHINSLELGDSAVYFCASSRLPRWSTGELFFGEGSRLTVL.

This CDR3 is CASSIGSRQWRNTEAFF. CDR3 nucleotide sequence: TGTGCCAGTAGTATCGGTTCGAGGCAGTGGCGGAACACTGAAGCTTTCTTT. This chain links TRBV19 with TRBJ1-1, with D hard to call. The CDR3 sequence is 17 residues long. V was clipped by 3 bases and J by 1 base, with 18 bases between them. Germline assignment: CDR1 LNHDA and CDR2 SQIVND (reference sequence).

V usage is TRBV28 and J usage is TRBJ1-5; D remains unclear. V dropped 8 bases and J dropped 3 bases, with 14 bases sitting between them. CDR3 length: 14 residues. Germline lookup yields CDR1 MDHEN and CDR2 SYDVKM. The CDR3 DNA is TGTGCCAGCTGTCACCGGGGAGACAATCAGCCCCAGCATTTT. It specifies CASCHRGDNQPQHF.

At least ten counts were recorded for this clonotype. The chain is built from TRBV4-3 and TRBJ1-1; D is perhaps TRBD1 (6 bases). This CDR3 is 17 amino acids long. Germline-derived CDR1 and CDR2 are LGHNA and YSLEER. The V and J ends lost 0 bases and 1 base respectively, with 15 bases between them. Written as DNA, the CDR3 is TGCGCCAGCAGCCAAGACGAAGCCCGGGACAAGAACACTGAAGCTTTCTTT. Protein: CASSQDEARDKNTEAFF.

This clonotype was detected many times. The V gene is TRBV6-1, the J gene TRBJ1-5, with 12 bases aligning to TRBD1. The V and J ends lost 5 bases and 7 bases, in that order; junction bases with no gene match: 6. In germline, CDR1 is MNHNS, CDR2 SASEGT. The CDR3 length is 15 residues. The CDR3 DNA sequence: TGTGCCAGCAGTCCGGCCGGGACAGGGGGCCAGCCCCAGCATTTT. Translated: CASSPAGTGGQPQHF.

This clonotype was found many times. The V call is TRBV7-3, the J call TRBJ2-7, with D possibly being TRBD1 or TRBD2 (6 bases each). The CDR3 length is 14 residues. V dropped 1 base and J dropped 5 bases, with 12 bases sitting between them. The germline V gene encodes CDR1 SGHTA and CDR2 FQGTGA. DNA of the CDR3: TGTGCCAGCAGCTTAATGGGGGGCTGGGACGAGCAGTACTTC. It encodes CASSLMGGWDEQYF.

This clonotype appeared many times. At one boundary the junction diverges from the germline segment, which might be a read error. This chain joins TRBV30 and TRBJ1-6; the match to TRBD1 covers 7 bases. The CDR3 length is 14 residues. Germline lookup yields CDR1 GTSNPN and CDR2 SVGIG (reference sequence). Written as DNA, the CDR3 is TGTGCCTGGAGTGTACAGGGGTATACTTCACCCCTCCACTTT. This sequence encodes CAWSVQGYTSPLHF.

This clonotype has ten or more counts. For the CDR3, the DNA is TGTGCCAGCAGTCGATGGGCAGGCGATCAGCCCCAGCATTTT. Residues: CASSRWAGDQPQHF. The chain uses TRBV2 and TRBJ1-5; D gene uncertain. The CDR3 runs to 14 residues. Germline loops: CDR1 SNHLY, CDR2 FYNNEI. The V end was cut by 5 bases, the J end by 5 bases, with 13 bases between.

This clonotype was counted many times. V and J are TRBV18 and TRBJ1-1; no reliable D call. This CDR3 is 14 amino acids long. Germline-derived CDR1 and CDR2 are KGHSH and LQKENI. The V gene lost 4 bases and the J gene lost 8 bases, with 17 bases spanning the gap. DNA for the CDR3: TGTGCCAGCTCACGAACGGACCGCCTCCAGGAAGCTTTCTTT. As protein: CASSRTDRLQEAFF.

This clonotype has ten or more counts. The chain joins TRBV20-1 to TRBJ1-6; D is perhaps TRBD1 (5 bases). Germline V gene lookup returns CDR1 DFQATT and CDR2 SNEGSKA (reference sequence). This CDR3 region has 14 residues. Trimming pared 0 bases from V and 9 bases from J, leaving 12 bases between. The CDR3 coding sequence is TGCAGTGCTAGAGATTGGCAGGGAGGTTCACCCCTCCACTTT. Amino acids: CSARDWQGGSPLHF.